This T cell receptor (beta chain) is from a study of control samples from healthy donors and cancer patients. The CDR3 extends over 15 amino acids. Germline lookup yields CDR1 MDHEN and CDR2 SYDVKM. The V end lost 6 bases, the J end lost 4 bases, and 17 bases lay between the germline ends. Assay: immunoSEQ multiplex PCR; the TCRdb copy retains only in-frame clones and omits some. The profile shows 400,000 to 500,000 clones, about 93% of them singletons. The sequenced sample was PBMCs. V usage is TRBV28 and J usage is TRBJ2-3, with D perhaps matching TRBD2 (5 bases). The receptor was isolated from a man in his forties with head and neck cancer. DNA for the CDR3: TGTGCCAGCAGCTCATTCCCTAGCTTGGCAGATACGCAGTATTTT. Translated: CASSSFPSLADTQYF.